This T cell receptor (beta chain) was sequenced in a study of blood T cells in healthy people across ages. Study-wide results and limits: Older age went with lower TCR beta diversity per million T cells, in a roughly linear way.

Caucasian, healthy and from Russia, the donors were aged between roughly 6 and 100. Only a few counts were recorded for this clonotype. Its target is unknown. Alongside a J-beta primer mix, a sample-barcoded 5' primer served in a second PCR lasting about 7 to 11 cycles. One entry per CDR3 protein results from TCRdb running MiXCR on the 5' RACE reads. The profile shows over 600,000 distinct CDR3 sequences, over 20% of them singletons. CDR1 and CDR2 (germline): MGHDK, SYGVNS. V lost 7 bases and J lost 3, with 24 bases in between. The CDR3 is made up of 17 amino acids. Sequenced sample: blood. V usage is TRBV25-1 and J usage is TRBJ2-5, with D perhaps assigned TRBD1 or TRBD2 (6 bases each). The TCR sequence derives from an older man in good health. CDR3 bases: TGTGCCAGCATGCCTCCGGTGGGGGGCCACCGCGAAGAGACCCAGTACTTC. Translating gives CASMPPVGGHREETQYF.